These T cell receptor beta chains were read from a single sample in a study of T cells in tuberculosis. Clones were sequenced by immunoSEQ multiplex PCR, and TCRdb holds only the in-frame ones, with some missing. The data show around 30,000 clones, with over 90% seen just once and more than 4% held by the top ten. Specimen: PBMCs. Receptor source: a donor aged 10-29 years with latent tuberculosis or without tuberculosis infection. The CDR3 runs from the conserved cysteine through the conserved F or W. Fields, in order: clone size, J gene, V gene, D gene, CDR3 protein, CDR3 DNA. A D gene is named only where the DNA matches it firmly. Clone size, where shown, is once, few, many, or a class for clones that have expanded.

.,TRBJ2-3,TRBV29-1,.,CSVGEPDTQYF,TGCAGCGTTGGGGAGCCAGATACGCAGTATTTT
.,TRBJ2-7,TRBV7-2,.,CASSTATSYEQYF,TGTGCCAGCAGCACCGCTACCTCCTACGAGCAGTACTTC
.,TRBJ2-3,TRBV9,TRBD2,CASSVRRGGGDTQYF,TGTGCCAGCAGCGTTCGGCGGGGGGGCGGAGATACGCAGTATTTT
.,TRBJ2-7,TRBV18,.,CASSPEGIREQYF,TGTGCCAGCTCACCCGAGGGTATAAGGGAGCAGTACTTC
once,TRBJ1-2,TRBV19,.,CASSINRASYGYTF,TGTGCCAGTAGTATAAACAGGGCCAGCTATGGCTACACCTTC
.,TRBJ2-7,TRBV29-1,.,CSVGSRGASYEQYF,TGCAGCGTTGGTTCTCGGGGTGCCTCCTACGAGCAGTACTTC
.,TRBJ2-1,TRBV2,TRBD1,CASSPWDRHNNEQFF,TGTGCCAGCAGCCCGTGGGACAGACATAACAATGAGCAGTTCTTC
few,TRBJ2-7,TRBV28,TRBD1,CASIAGQGGSYEQYF,TGTGCCAGCATCGCGGGACAGGGTGGCTCCTACGAGCAGTACTTC
.,TRBJ1-1,TRBV10-3,.,CAISVGRNTEAFF,TGTGCCATCAGTGTTGGGCGGAACACTGAAGCTTTCTTT
.,TRBJ2-1,TRBV11-2,.,CASSLVRGALNEQFF,TGTGCCAGCAGCTTAGTCCGGGGGGCCCTCAATGAGCAGTTCTTC
.,TRBJ1-2,TRBV19,.,CASSILYFNGQRPGYTF,TGTGCCAGTAGTATTCTATATTTCAATGGACAGCGGCCTGGCTACACCTTC
.,TRBJ1-2,TRBV28,TRBD1,CASSPDRGPLNYGYTF,TGTGCCAGCAGCCCTGACAGGGGACCGCTTAACTATGGCTACACCTTC
.,TRBJ2-1,TRBV10-3,.,CAISESYGTEQFF,TGTGCCATCAGTGAGTCTTACGGGACAGAGCAGTTCTTC
.,TRBJ1-5,TRBV28,.,CASSLLNNQPQHF,TGTGCCAGCAGTTTATTAAACAATCAGCCCCAGCATTTT
.,TRBJ2-7,TRBV28,.,CASSLGRDSYEQYF,TGTGCCAGCAGTTTAGGCAGGGACTCCTACGAGCAGTACTTC
.,TRBJ2-7,TRBV5-4,TRBD1,CASSLDRGYEQYF,TGTGCCAGCAGCTTGGACAGGGGGTACGAGCAGTACTTC
few,TRBJ2-1,TRBV11-2,TRBD2,CASSGGTSGNEQFF,TGTGCCAGCAGCGGGGGGACTAGCGGAAATGAGCAGTTCTTC
.,TRBJ2-3,TRBV7-6,.,CASSLVNSDTQYF,TGTGCCAGCAGCTTAGTAAACTCAGATACGCAGTATTTT
.,TRBJ2-5,TRBV7-9,.,CASSLSSSGQETQYF,TGTGCCAGCAGCTTATCGTCGAGCGGACAAGAGACCCAGTACTTC
.,TRBJ2-1,TRBV19,TRBD2,CASSPRTGLAGRNEQFF,TGTGCCAGTAGTCCCCGAACTGGACTAGCGGGAAGGAATGAGCAGTTCTTC
.,TRBJ2-5,TRBV7-3,.,CASSSGGGRRETQYF,TGTGCCAGCAGCTCCGGCGGCGGGCGGCGCGAGACCCAGTACTTC
.,TRBJ1-5,TRBV9,TRBD1,CASSPGTGSNQPQHF,TGTGCCAGCAGCCCCGGGACAGGGAGCAATCAGCCCCAGCATTTT
.,TRBJ2-1,TRBV2,TRBD1,CASGTGGGNEQFF,TGTGCCAGCGGGACAGGGGGAGGGAATGAGCAGTTCTTC
.,TRBJ1-1,TRBV11-2,.,CASRISGEDTEAFF,TGTGCCAGCAGGATATCGGGGGAGGACACTGAAGCTTTCTTT
.,TRBJ2-1,TRBV19,TRBD2,CARLSGKYEQFF,TGTGCCAGGCTTAGCGGGAAATATGAGCAGTTCTTC
once,TRBJ1-1,TRBV18,.,CASSPPDWVNTEAFF,TGTGCCAGCTCACCACCGGACTGGGTGAACACTGAAGCTTTCTTT
.,TRBJ2-3,TRBV4-1,TRBD2,CASSQGLAGGVADTQYF,TGCGCCAGCAGCCAGGGACTAGCGGGAGGCGTGGCAGATACGCAGTATTTT
.,TRBJ2-3,TRBV5-1,TRBD2,CASKSLVSSGLDTQYF,TGCGCCAGCAAGTCTCTGGTGTCTAGCGGTCTGGATACGCAGTATTTT
.,TRBJ2-1,TRBV19,TRBD1,CASSAGQGGYNEQFF,TGTGCCAGTAGTGCAGGACAGGGGGGCTACAATGAGCAGTTCTTC
.,TRBJ2-5,TRBV11-2,.,CASSPISGAETQYF,TGTGCCAGCAGCCCGATAAGTGGGGCAGAGACCCAGTACTTC
.,TRBJ1-3,TRBV15,.,CATSRLQGLSGNTIYF,TGTGCCACCAGCAGACTCCAGGGGCTATCTGGAAACACCATATATTTT
.,TRBJ2-7,TRBV15,.,CATSRDELSSYEQYF,TGTGCCACCAGCAGAGATGAACTTAGCTCCTACGAGCAGTACTTC
few,TRBJ2-7,TRBV29-1,TRBD1,CSVGGTGAYEQYF,TGCAGCGTTGGCGGGACAGGAGCCTACGAGCAGTACTTC
.,TRBJ1-2,TRBV19,TRBD1,CASSVSGQVDYGYTF,TGTGCCAGTAGTGTGTCGGGACAGGTTGACTATGGCTACACCTTC
.,TRBJ1-1,TRBV9,.,CASSVATGMNTEAFF,TGTGCCAGCAGCGTAGCTACAGGAATGAACACTGAAGCTTTCTTT
.,TRBJ2-2,TRBV12-5,.,CASGKTYTGMSGELFF,TGTGCTAGTGGAAAAACCTACACAGGGATGTCCGGGGAGCTGTTTTTT
.,TRBJ2-4,TRBV6-5,.,CASSSSGGNIQYF,TGTGCCAGCAGTTCGTCAGGGGGGAACATTCAGTACTTC
once,TRBJ1-2,TRBV12-5,.,CASALGEVGLRGYTF,TGTGCTAGTGCCTTAGGGGAGGTCGGCTTGAGGGGCTACACCTTC
.,TRBJ2-6,TRBV29-1,.,CSVVSGSGANVLTF,TGCAGCGTTGTGTCAGGCTCTGGGGCCAACGTCCTGACTTTC
.,TRBJ2-6,TRBV27,TRBD1,CASSLHIDRGKSSGANVLTF,TGTGCCAGCAGTTTACATATAGACAGGGGGAAATCGTCTGGGGCCAACGTCCTGACTTTC
once,TRBJ2-3,TRBV2,TRBD2,CASSGGAGGTDTQYF,TGTGCCAGTAGCGGGGGGGCCGGGGGCACAGATACGCAGTATTTT
.,TRBJ1-1,TRBV6-5,.,CASSYTGGMNTEAFF,TGTGCCAGCAGTTACACAGGTGGCATGAACACTGAAGCTTTCTTT
.,TRBJ1-1,TRBV10-1,.,CASSEGQGEAFF,TGCGCCAGCAGTGAGGGGCAGGGAGAAGCTTTCTTT
.,TRBJ1-5,TRBV30,.,CAWSVFGYTGDQPQHF,TGTGCCTGGAGTGTATTTGGGTACACGGGGGATCAGCCCCAGCATTTT
.,TRBJ2-7,TRBV2,.,CASSEYRGYEQYF,TGTGCCAGCAGTGAGTATCGAGGCTACGAGCAGTACTTC
.,TRBJ1-2,TRBV7-9,.,CASSLTSYGYTF,TGTGCCAGCAGCTTAACGAGCTATGGCTACACCTTC
.,TRBJ2-1,TRBV9,.,CASSVGPGLLDEQFF,TGTGCCAGCAGCGTAGGTCCGGGTTTGTTGGATGAGCAGTTCTTC
.,TRBJ2-1,TRBV10-3,.,CAISEPAGTPRDEQFF,TGTGCCATCAGTGAGCCGGCGGGGACCCCTCGGGATGAGCAGTTCTTC
.,TRBJ2-7,TRBV28,TRBD2,CASSGRGDYEQYF,TGTGCCAGCAGTGGCCGGGGGGACTACGAGCAGTACTTC
.,TRBJ2-7,TRBV15,.,CATSVWGRGSEQYF,TGTGCCACCAGCGTGTGGGGGCGGGGGAGCGAGCAGTACTTC
.,TRBJ2-3,TRBV15,TRBD2,CATSRGGGTDTQYF,TGTGCCACCAGCAGGGGCGGGGGTACAGATACGCAGTATTTT
.,TRBJ1-5,TRBV10-3,.,CAISLQGGGQPQHF,TGTGCCATCAGTTTACAGGGTGGGGGTCAGCCCCAGCATTTT
.,TRBJ2-7,TRBV7-9,TRBD1,CASSRQGSSYEQYF,TGTGCCAGCAGCCGACAGGGAAGTAGCTACGAGCAGTACTTC
.,TRBJ1-2,TRBV6-1,.,CASSDDPGESTYGYTF,TGTGCCAGCAGTGACGACCCGGGGGAGTCCACCTATGGCTACACCTTC
.,TRBJ2-5,TRBV5-1,.,CASSLDPRHGQETQYF,TGCGCCAGCAGCTTGGATCCCCGACACGGTCAAGAGACCCAGTACTTC
.,TRBJ1-1,TRBV29-1,TRBD1,CSGVRDRANTEAFF,TGCAGCGGGGTAAGGGACAGGGCGAACACTGAAGCTTTCTTT
.,TRBJ2-7,TRBV7-2,.,CASSPDSYYEQYF,TGTGCCAGCAGCCCGGACTCCTACTACGAGCAGTACTTC
.,TRBJ2-7,TRBV25-1,.,CASSESTYEQYF,TGTGCCAGCAGTGAATCCACCTACGAGCAGTACTTC
.,TRBJ2-7,TRBV14,TRBD2,CASSPLAGGSYEQYF,TGTGCCAGCAGCCCACTAGCGGGGGGCTCCTACGAGCAGTACTTC